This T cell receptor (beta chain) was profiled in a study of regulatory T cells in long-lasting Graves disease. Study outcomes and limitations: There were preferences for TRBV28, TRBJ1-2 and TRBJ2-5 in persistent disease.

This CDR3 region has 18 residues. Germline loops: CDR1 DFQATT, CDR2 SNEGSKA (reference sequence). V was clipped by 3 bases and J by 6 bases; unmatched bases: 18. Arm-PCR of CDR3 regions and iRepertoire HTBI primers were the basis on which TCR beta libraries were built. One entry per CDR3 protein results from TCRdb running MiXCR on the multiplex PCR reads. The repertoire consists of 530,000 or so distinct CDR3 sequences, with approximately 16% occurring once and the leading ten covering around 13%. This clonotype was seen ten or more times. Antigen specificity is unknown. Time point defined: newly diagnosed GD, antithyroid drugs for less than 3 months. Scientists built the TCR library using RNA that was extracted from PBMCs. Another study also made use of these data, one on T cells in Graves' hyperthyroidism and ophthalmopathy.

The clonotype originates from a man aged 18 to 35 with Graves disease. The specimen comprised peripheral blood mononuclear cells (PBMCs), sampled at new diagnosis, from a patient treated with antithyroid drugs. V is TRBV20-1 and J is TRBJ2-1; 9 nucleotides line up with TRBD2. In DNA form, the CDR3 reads TGCAGTGCTAGTCGAAGGACTAGCGATCCCTGGGTGGGCAATGAGCAGTTCTTC. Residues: CSASRRTSDPWVGNEQFF.